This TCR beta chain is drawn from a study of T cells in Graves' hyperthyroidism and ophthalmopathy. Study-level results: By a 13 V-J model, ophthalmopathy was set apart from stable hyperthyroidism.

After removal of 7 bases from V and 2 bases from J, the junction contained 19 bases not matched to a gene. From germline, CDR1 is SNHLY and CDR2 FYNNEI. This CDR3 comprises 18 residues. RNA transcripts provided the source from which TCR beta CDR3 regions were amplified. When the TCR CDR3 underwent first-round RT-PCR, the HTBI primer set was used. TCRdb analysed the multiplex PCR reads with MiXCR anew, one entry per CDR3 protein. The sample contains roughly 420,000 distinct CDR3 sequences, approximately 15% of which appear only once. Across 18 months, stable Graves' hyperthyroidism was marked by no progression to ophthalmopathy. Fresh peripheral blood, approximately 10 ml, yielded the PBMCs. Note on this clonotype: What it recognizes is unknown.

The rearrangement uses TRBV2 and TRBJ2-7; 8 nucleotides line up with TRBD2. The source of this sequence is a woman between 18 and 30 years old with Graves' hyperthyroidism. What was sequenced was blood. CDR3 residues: CASTLSQEGTSRPYEQYF. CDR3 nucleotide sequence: TGTGCCAGCACCCTTTCTCAGGAAGGGACTAGTCGCCCCTACGAGCAGTACTTC. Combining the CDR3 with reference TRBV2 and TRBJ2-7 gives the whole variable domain EPEVTQTPSHQVTQMGQEVILRCVPISNHLYFYWYRQILGQKVEFLVSFYNNEISEKSEIFDDQFSVERPDGSNFTLKIRSTKLEDSAMYFCASTLSQEGTSRPYEQYFGPGTRLTVT.